This T cell receptor (beta chain) was sequenced in a study of radiation and T cells in renal cell carcinoma. Treatment: treatment-naive control, cytoreductive nephrectomy. Control tumors came from treatment-naive patients without prior radiation. Clear cell pathology was present in this patient's renal cell carcinoma. Study-wide results and caveats: Sampling covered only 0.75 to 1 g of each tumor.

Concerning this clone: Its antigen is unknown.

Measured with immunoSEQ multiplex PCR; TCRdb has only the in-frame clones, and not every one. The sample includes about 23,000 clones, around half seen only once; the top ten take roughly 21%. V shed 5 bases, J shed 3 bases, and the junction held 3 bases outside the gene matches. Germline CDR1 LNHDA, CDR2 SQIVND (reference sequence). The CDR3 extends over 13 amino acids. Specimen: tumor tissue, collected from a patient whose treatment was nephrectomy without radiotherapy. J is TRBJ2-7 and V is TRBV19; 8 nucleotides match TRBD1. The clonotype comes from a human donor with renal cell carcinoma. In DNA, the CDR3 is TGTGCCAGTAGTCCGGGACAGGACTACGAGCAGTACTTC. Its translation: CASSPGQDYEQYF. The full variable domain, with the rest looked up from reference TRBV19 and TRBJ2-7, is DGGITQSPKYLFRKEGQNVTLSCEQNLNHDAMYWYRQDPGQGLRLIYYSQIVNDFQKGDIAEGYSVSREKKESFPLTVTSAQKNPTAFYLCASSPGQDYEQYFGPGTRLTVT.